The 28 T cell receptor beta chains below come from one sample, sequenced in a study of cytomegalovirus exposure and HLA in healthy donors. The PCR had 60 Vbeta and 13 Jbeta primers. Profiled with immunoSEQ multiplex PCR; TCRdb holds only in-frame clones, not every one. The top ten hold 2% to 2.5% of the sample, which has roughly 110,000 clones, roughly 80% seen once. The sample consisted of PBMCs. The receptors shown here come from a man younger than 40 in good health and CMV-seronegative.

The rearrangement links TRBV6-1 to TRBJ2-3; 7 bases are a match to TRBD2. Germline CDR1 MNHNS, CDR2 SASEGT. The CDR3 sequence is 12 residues long. The junction had 8 bases not matched to a gene; V was cut back by 8 bases and J by 9 bases. The CDR3 spells CASSPPGRTQYF. The CDR3 DNA reads TGTGCCAGCTCCCCCCCCGGGAGGACGCAGTATTTT.

The gene calls are TRBV4-1 and TRBJ1-2; 7 bases are a match to TRBD1. Germline values: CDR1 MGHRA, CDR2 YSYEKL. V shed 4 bases and J 8 bases; nucleotides not matched to a gene: 13. CDR3 length: 15 amino acids. In nucleotides, the CDR3 is TGCGCCAGCAGCCTACTCCAGGGGGGAGTTAGGGGCTACACCTTC. It codes for CASSLLQGGVRGYTF.

The chain couples TRBV7-9 to TRBJ2-5; D is possibly TRBD1 (5 bases). The CDR3 runs 15 residues. The germline V gene has CDR1 SEHNR and CDR2 FQNEAQ (reference sequence). V lost 5 bases to trimming and J lost 1 base, with 14 bases between them. CDR3: CASSGREVSQETQYF. CDR3 sequence (DNA): TGTGCCAGCAGCGGCAGGGAAGTCTCCCAAGAGACCCAGTACTTC.

This clone was detected only a few times. The chain joins TRBV2 to TRBJ2-1; 16 positions agree with TRBD2. V was pared by 6 bases and J by 2 bases, with 4 bases of the junction left unmatched. This CDR3 has 17 amino acids. Germline lookup yields CDR1 SNHLY and CDR2 FYNNEI. CDR3 region: CASRSGTSGRAYNEQFF. The CDR3 bases are TGTGCCAGCAGGTCCGGGACTAGCGGGAGGGCCTACAATGAGCAGTTCTTC.

CDR3 nucleotide sequence: TGTGCCAGCAGAGCAGGGCCGGCAGAGCAGTACTTC. Protein sequence: CASRAGPAEQYF. V and J are TRBV6-1 and TRBJ2-7, with TRBD1 as a possible D gene (5 bases). The germline V and J ends were trimmed by 6 bases and 7 bases, with 13 bases remaining between them. Germline lookup yields CDR1 MNHNS and CDR2 SASEGT. CDR3 length: 12 amino acids.

The J gene is TRBJ1-1, the V gene TRBV27; possibly TRBD1 for D (6 bases). Trimming cost V 6 bases and J 7 bases, with 9 bases left between them. The germline V gene encodes CDR1 MNHEY and CDR2 SMNVEV (reference sequence). There are 11 residues in the CDR3. CDR3 bases: TGTGCCAGCAGCTCGGACAGTGAAGCTTTCTTT. This translates into CASSSDSEAFF.

The chain combines TRBV15 with TRBJ1-5; TRBD1 might be the D (5 bases). The CDR3 has 13 amino acids. From germline, CDR1 is LNHNV and CDR2 YYDKDF (reference sequence). Between the trimmed V and J ends, which lost 5 bases and 4 bases, there was a span of 9 bases. The CDR3 DNA follows: TGTGCCACCAGCGGGGCAGGGAATCAGCCCCAGCATTTT. Its translation is CATSGAGNQPQHF. The full variable domain, with the rest looked up from reference TRBV15 and TRBJ1-5, is DAMVIQNPRYQVTQFGKPVTLSCSQTLNHNVMYWYQQKSSQAPKLLFHYYDKDFNNEADTPDNFQSRRPNTSFCFLDIRSPGLGDTAMYLCATSGAGNQPQHFGDGTRLSIL.

The rearrangement joins TRBV28 to TRBJ2-5; unclear D gene. There are 14 residues in the CDR3. V lost 5 bases, J lost 1 base, and 11 bases lay in between. Per germline, CDR1 MDHEN and CDR2 SYDVKM. The CDR3 reads CASSTPGVQETQYF. The CDR3 DNA is TGTGCCAGCAGTACCCCCGGAGTCCAAGAGACCCAGTACTTC.

The chain combines TRBV18 with TRBJ1-2, with TRBD1 matching 10 bases. V dropped 4 bases and J dropped 6; count of bases not matched to a gene: 5. CDR1 KGHSH and CDR2 LQKENI come from the germline V gene. The length of the CDR3 is 14 residues. The CDR3 coding sequence is TGTGCCAGCTCACGCGCCGGGACAGGGGATGGCTACACCTTC. It is translated as CASSRAGTGDGYTF.

This chain connects TRBV15 to TRBJ2-3, with D possibly being TRBD2 (5 bases). This CDR3 comprises 15 residues. Trimming pared 5 bases from V and 0 bases from J, leaving 12 bases between. CDR1 and CDR2 (germline): LNHNV, YYDKDF (reference sequence). The CDR3 reads CATSLTSLSTDTQYF. CDR3 coding DNA: TGTGCCACCAGCTTAACTAGTCTTAGCACAGATACGCAGTATTTT. The variable domain in full, with the rest retrieved from reference TRBV15 and TRBJ2-3, is DAMVIQNPRYQVTQFGKPVTLSCSQTLNHNVMYWYQQKSSQAPKLLFHYYDKDFNNEADTPDNFQSRRPNTSFCFLDIRSPGLGDTAMYLCATSLTSLSTDTQYFGPGTRLTVL.

This clone was seen a single time. The chain has TRBV27 and TRBJ1-1; possible D gene TRBD1, 6 bases. The CDR3 runs to 14 residues. Germline CDR1 reads MNHEY; CDR2 reads SMNVEV (reference sequence). Deletions cut 3 bases from V and 3 bases from J, with 11 bases between. The CDR3 region is CASSLGRGDTEAFF. CDR3 coding DNA: TGTGCCAGCAGTTTGGGCAGGGGAGACACTGAAGCTTTCTTT.

The chain uses TRBV5-1 and TRBJ2-1; 11 bases are shared with TRBD2. The CDR3 totals 16 residues. Germline-derived CDR1 and CDR2 are SGHRS and YFSETQ. V lost 4 bases, J lost 5 bases, and 8 bases stayed unmatched. CDR3 coding DNA: TGCGCCAGCAGCGGGGGTAGCGGGAGGGGTAACAATGAGCAGTTCTTC. Translated, it gives CASSGGSGRGNNEQFF.

V gene TRBV29-1 combines with J gene TRBJ1-5, with 9 bases lining up with TRBD1. Germline values: CDR1 SQVTM, CDR2 ANQGSEA. With 3 bases clipped from V and 0 bases from J, the junction kept 0 bases outside the gene matches. CDR3 length equals 14 residues. This CDR3 is CSVETGGSNQPQHF. The CDR3, as DNA: TGCAGCGTTGAGACAGGGGGTAGCAATCAGCCCCAGCATTTT.

This clone appeared a single time. CDR3: CASSFDRANEKLFF. The CDR3 DNA reads TGTGCCAGCAGCTTTGACAGGGCGAATGAAAAACTGTTTTTT. The gene calls are TRBV9 and TRBJ1-4; 7 bases line up with TRBD1. CDR3 length: 14 residues. After removal of 4 bases from V and 5 bases from J, the junction contained 5 bases not matched to a gene. The germline gives CDR1 SGDLS, CDR2 YYNGEE.

The chain couples TRBV28 to TRBJ2-1; TRBD1 is a possible D gene (6 bases). The CDR3 covers 12 residues. V lost 5 bases and J 7 bases, leaving 9 bases between the germline ends. Germline loops: CDR1 MDHEN, CDR2 SYDVKM. The DNA for the CDR3 is TGTGCCAGCAGTCTCAGGGGAAATGAGCAGTTCTTC. It specifies CASSLRGNEQFF.

The chain recombines TRBV29-1 with TRBJ2-7; tentative D call: TRBD2 (6 bases). The CDR3 has 13 amino acids. Germline CDR1 is SQVTM and CDR2 is ANQGSEA. V lost 0 bases, J lost 0 bases, and 6 bases lay in between. The CDR3 sequence is CSVEEEGSYEQYF. CDR3 coding DNA: TGCAGCGTTGAAGAGGAGGGCTCCTACGAGCAGTACTTC.

The V and J genes are TRBV5-1 and TRBJ1-1, with 7 bases that match TRBD1. Germline assignment: CDR1 SGHRS and CDR2 YFSETQ. The CDR3 runs 14 residues. V lost 4 bases, J lost 3 bases, and 6 bases stayed unmatched. The CDR3 region has the DNA TGCGCCAGCAGCCGTGACAGGGCGGACACTGAAGCTTTCTTT. This sequence encodes CASSRDRADTEAFF.

This rearrangement joins TRBV28 to TRBJ2-4, with 11 nucleotides matching TRBD2. This CDR3 contains 19 residues. V lost 5 bases, J lost 0 bases, and 12 bases stayed unmatched. Germline-derived CDR1 and CDR2 are MDHEN and SYDVKM. CDR3 sequence reads: CASSGRLAGKFLAKNIQYF. As DNA, the CDR3 is TGTGCCAGCAGTGGGCGACTAGCGGGGAAATTCCTAGCCAAAAACATTCAGTACTTC.

V and J are TRBV6-5 and TRBJ2-7; 11 bases agree with TRBD2. Germline V gene lookup returns CDR1 MNHEY and CDR2 SVGAGI. CDR3 length: 14 amino acids. The trim removed 6 bases at V and 5 bases at J, leaving 6 bases unmatched. The CDR3 DNA is TGTGCCAGCAGCCGTAGCGGGAGGGCCGACGAGCAGTACTTC. The encoded protein is CASSRSGRADEQYF.

This chain connects TRBV6-5 to TRBJ2-2; tentatively, D is TRBD1 (5 bases). Trimming shortened V by 5 bases and J by 4 bases, and 11 bases separated the two germline ends. The germline V gene encodes CDR1 MNHEY and CDR2 SVGAGI. This CDR3 contains 14 residues. CDR3 sequence reads: CASSRKGSTGELFF. CDR3 coding DNA: TGTGCCAGCAGTCGCAAGGGGTCCACCGGGGAGCTGTTTTTT.

The chain joins TRBV30 to TRBJ2-3; the match to TRBD2 covers 14 bases. V was pared by 4 bases and J by 1 base, with 4 bases of the junction left unmatched. The V gene's germline CDR1 is GTSNPN and CDR2 SVGIG (reference sequence). The CDR3 covers 16 residues. CDR3 protein: CAWTSGLAGGTDTQYF. CDR3 sequence (DNA): TGTGCCTGGACCTCGGGACTAGCGGGAGGCACAGATACGCAGTATTTT.

The chain uses TRBV5-1 and TRBJ2-1; 12 bases are shared with TRBD1. CDR1 is SGHRS, CDR2 YFSETQ, per germline. J was trimmed by 10 bases and V by 3 bases; bases with no gene match: 11. The CDR3 is 16 amino acids. The CDR3 region is CASSWTGTGGIGEQFF. The CDR3 region has the DNA TGCGCCAGCAGCTGGACCGGGACAGGGGGCATCGGGGAGCAGTTCTTC.

This clone was detected once. The chain is built from TRBV11-2 and TRBJ2-7; TRBD1 aligns across 7 bases. The CDR3 is 15 amino acids. J was trimmed by 5 bases and V by 5 bases; bases with no gene match: 12. Germline CDR1 SGHAT, CDR2 FQNNGV. Here the CDR3 DNA reads TGTGCCAGCAGCCAAACGACGGACAGGAGGAACGAGCAGTACTTC. This codes for CASSQTTDRRNEQYF.

This clone was counted between two and nine times. The J gene is TRBJ1-1, the V gene TRBV5-4; D is unclear. The CDR3 consists of 14 residues. Germline V gene sequence: CDR1 SGHNT, CDR2 YYREEE (reference sequence). V dropped 4 bases and J dropped 7 bases, with 17 bases sitting between them. For the CDR3, the DNA is TGTGCCAGCAGCCCCGGGATGAGGGAAGGTGAAGCTTTCTTT. Translating gives CASSPGMREGEAFF. Combining the CDR3 with reference TRBV5-4 and TRBJ1-1 gives the whole variable domain ETGVTQSPTHLIKTRGQQVTLRCSSQSGHNTVSWYQQALGQGPQFIFQYYREEENGRGNFPPRFSGLQFPNYSSELNVNALELDDSALYLCASSPGMREGEAFFGQGTRLTVV.

This chain connects TRBV19 to TRBJ2-3, with a tentative D call TRBD1 (6 bases). Per the germline V gene, CDR1 is LNHDA and CDR2 is SQIVND (reference sequence). Between the trimmed V and J ends, which lost 3 bases and 8 bases, there was a span of 12 bases. The CDR3 length is 13 residues. CDR3 sequence reads: CASSITGSGTQYF. DNA of the CDR3: TGTGCCAGTAGTATTACAGGGAGTGGTACGCAGTATTTT.

The chain has TRBV19 and TRBJ2-7; no clear D gene. Trimming left V 4 bases short and J 6 bases short, with 7 bases between. Looked up from germline, CDR1 is LNHDA and CDR2 is SQIVND (reference sequence). The CDR3 is 11 residues long. The CDR3 loop reads CASSRDIEQYF. In DNA form, the CDR3 reads TGTGCCAGTAGTAGAGACATCGAGCAGTACTTC.

Concerning this clone itself: The identical CDR3 is also encoded by other nucleotide sequences in the sample. The chain has TRBV19 and TRBJ2-5; D is undetermined. This CDR3 comprises 11 residues. From germline, CDR1 is LNHDA and CDR2 SQIVND (reference sequence). Trimming shortened V by 6 bases and J by 5 bases, and 7 bases separated the two germline ends. CDR3 amino acids: CASSPGETQYF. CDR3 coding DNA: TGTGCCAGTAGCCCCGGGGAGACCCAGTACTTC.

The chain combines TRBV29-1 with TRBJ2-7, with D perhaps matching TRBD1 (5 bases). V was pared by 6 bases and J by 4 bases, with 10 bases between. The CDR3 is 11 residues long. Germline V gene sequence: CDR1 SQVTM, CDR2 ANQGSEA. CDR3 sequence (DNA): TGCAGCGTATGGACATTTTACGAGCAGTACTTC. Protein sequence: CSVWTFYEQYF.